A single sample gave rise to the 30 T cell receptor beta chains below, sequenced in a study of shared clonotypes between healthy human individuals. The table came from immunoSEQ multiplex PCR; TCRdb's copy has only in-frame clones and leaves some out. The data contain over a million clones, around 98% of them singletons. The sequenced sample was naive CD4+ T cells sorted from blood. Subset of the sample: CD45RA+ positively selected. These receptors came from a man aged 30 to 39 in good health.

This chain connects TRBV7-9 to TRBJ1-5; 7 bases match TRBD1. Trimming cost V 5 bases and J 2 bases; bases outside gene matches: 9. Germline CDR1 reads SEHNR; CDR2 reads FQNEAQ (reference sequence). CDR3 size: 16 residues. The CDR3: CASSANRGRGNQPQHF. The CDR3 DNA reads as TGTGCCAGCAGCGCCAACAGGGGACGGGGCAATCAGCCCCAGCATTTT.

CDR3 loop: CASSYSRLDTEQFF. The CDR3, as DNA: TGTGCCAGCAGTTACTCGAGACTAGATACTGAGCAGTTCTTC. The chain recombines TRBV6-5 with TRBJ2-1, with a tentative D call TRBD2 (6 bases). Germline-derived CDR1 and CDR2 are MNHEY and SVGAGI. The CDR3 consists of 14 residues. Trimming pared 0 bases from V and 9 bases from J, leaving 12 bases between.

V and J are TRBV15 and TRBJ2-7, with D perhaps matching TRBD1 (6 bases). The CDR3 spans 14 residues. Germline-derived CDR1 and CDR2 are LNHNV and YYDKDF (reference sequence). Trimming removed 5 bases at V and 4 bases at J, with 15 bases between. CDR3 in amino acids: CATSEARGGYEQYF. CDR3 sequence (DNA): TGTGCCACCAGCGAGGCCAGGGGTGGGTACGAGCAGTACTTC.

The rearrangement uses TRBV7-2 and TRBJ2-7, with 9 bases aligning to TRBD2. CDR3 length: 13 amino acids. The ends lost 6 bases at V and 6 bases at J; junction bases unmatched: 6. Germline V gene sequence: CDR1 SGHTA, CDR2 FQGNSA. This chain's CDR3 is CASRRAGGPEQYF. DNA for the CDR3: TGTGCCAGCAGAAGAGCGGGAGGCCCCGAGCAGTACTTC. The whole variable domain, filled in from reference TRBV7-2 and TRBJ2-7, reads GAGVSQSPSNKVTEKGKDVELRCDPISGHTALYWYRQSLGQGLEFLIYFQGNSAPDKSGLPSDRFSAERTGGSVSTLTIQRTQQEDSAVYLCASRRAGGPEQYFGPGTRLTVT.

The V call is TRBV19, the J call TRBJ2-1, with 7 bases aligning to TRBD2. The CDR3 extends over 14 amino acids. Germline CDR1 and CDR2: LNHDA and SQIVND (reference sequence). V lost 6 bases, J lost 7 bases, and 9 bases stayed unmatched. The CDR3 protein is CASRSAGMRNEQFF. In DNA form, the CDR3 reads TGTGCCAGTAGATCAGCGGGAATGAGGAATGAGCAGTTCTTC.

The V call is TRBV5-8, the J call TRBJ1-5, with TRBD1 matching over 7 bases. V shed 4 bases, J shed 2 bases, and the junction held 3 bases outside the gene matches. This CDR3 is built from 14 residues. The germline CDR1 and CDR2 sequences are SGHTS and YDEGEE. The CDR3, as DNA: TGTGCCAGCAGCCGCACAGGGGGCAATCAGCCCCAGCATTTT. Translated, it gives CASSRTGGNQPQHF.

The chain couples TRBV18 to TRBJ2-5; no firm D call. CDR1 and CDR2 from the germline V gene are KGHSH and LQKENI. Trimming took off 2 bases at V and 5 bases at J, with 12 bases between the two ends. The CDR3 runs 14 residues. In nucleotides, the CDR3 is TGTGCCAGCTCACCATTTGCTAGGGCGGAGACCCAGTACTTC. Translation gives CASSPFARAETQYF.

CDR3 in amino acids: CASSPFRNSGNTIYF. In nucleotides, the CDR3 is TGTGCCAGCTCACCATTTCGGAACTCTGGAAACACCATATATTTT. The V call is TRBV18, the J call TRBJ1-3; D is undetermined. Per the germline V gene, CDR1 is KGHSH and CDR2 is LQKENI. The CDR3 has 15 amino acids. V was shortened by 2 bases and J by 0 bases, with 8 bases between the two germline ends.

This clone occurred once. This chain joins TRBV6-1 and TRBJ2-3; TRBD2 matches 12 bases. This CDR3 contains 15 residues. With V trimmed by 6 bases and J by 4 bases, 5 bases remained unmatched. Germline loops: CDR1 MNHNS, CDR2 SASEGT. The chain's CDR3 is CASRWTSGNPDTQYF. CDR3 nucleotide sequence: TGTGCCAGCAGATGGACTAGCGGGAATCCAGATACGCAGTATTTT.

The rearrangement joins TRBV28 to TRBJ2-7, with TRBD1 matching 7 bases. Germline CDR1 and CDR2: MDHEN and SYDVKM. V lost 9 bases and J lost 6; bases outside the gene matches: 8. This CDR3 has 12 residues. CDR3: CASGAGGFEQYF. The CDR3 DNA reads TGTGCCAGTGGGGCAGGGGGTTTCGAGCAGTACTTC. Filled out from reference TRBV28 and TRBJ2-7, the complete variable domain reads DVKVTQSSRYLVKRTGEKVFLECVQDMDHENMFWYRQDPGLGLRLIYFSYDVKMKEKGDIPEGYSVSREKKERFSLILESASTNQTSMYLCASGAGGFEQYFGPGTRLTVT.

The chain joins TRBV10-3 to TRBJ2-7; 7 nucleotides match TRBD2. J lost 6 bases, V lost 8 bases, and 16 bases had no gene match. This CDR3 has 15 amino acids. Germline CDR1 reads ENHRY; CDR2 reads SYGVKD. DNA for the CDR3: TGTGCCATCCAAGATCGGGTAGCGGGCGGTTTCGAGCAGTACTTC. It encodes CAIQDRVAGGFEQYF.

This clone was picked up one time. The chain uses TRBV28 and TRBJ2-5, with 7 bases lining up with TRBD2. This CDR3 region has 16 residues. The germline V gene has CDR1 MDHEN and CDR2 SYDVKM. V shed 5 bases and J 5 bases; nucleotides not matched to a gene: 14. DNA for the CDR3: TGTGCCAGCAGTCGCCCGGGGAGGGTCGATGAGGAGACCCAGTACTTC. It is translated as CASSRPGRVDEETQYF.

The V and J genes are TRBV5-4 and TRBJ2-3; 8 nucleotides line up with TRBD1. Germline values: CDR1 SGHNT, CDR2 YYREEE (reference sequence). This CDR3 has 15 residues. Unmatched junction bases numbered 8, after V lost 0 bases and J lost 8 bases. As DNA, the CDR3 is TGTGCCAGCAGCTTGGTGGCAGGGGGCTTCGGTACGCAGTATTTT. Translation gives CASSLVAGGFGTQYF.

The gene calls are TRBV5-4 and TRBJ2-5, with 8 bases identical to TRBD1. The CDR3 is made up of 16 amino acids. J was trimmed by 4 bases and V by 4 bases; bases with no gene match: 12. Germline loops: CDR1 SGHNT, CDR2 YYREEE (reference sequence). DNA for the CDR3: TGTGCCAGCAGCACTGGACAGGGAGGAGGCGGAGAGACCCAGTACTTC. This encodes CASSTGQGGGGETQYF.

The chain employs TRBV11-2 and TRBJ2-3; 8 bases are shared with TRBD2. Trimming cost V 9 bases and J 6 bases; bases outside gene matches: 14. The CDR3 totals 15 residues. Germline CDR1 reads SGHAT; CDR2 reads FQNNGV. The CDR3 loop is CASIGLAQMGDTQYF. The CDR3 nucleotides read TGTGCCAGTATCGGACTAGCCCAAATGGGGGATACGCAGTATTTT.

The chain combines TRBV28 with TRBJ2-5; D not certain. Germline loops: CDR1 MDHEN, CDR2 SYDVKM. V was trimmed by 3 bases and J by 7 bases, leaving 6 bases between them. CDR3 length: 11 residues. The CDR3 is CASSFRGTQYF. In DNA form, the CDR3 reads TGTGCCAGCAGTTTTAGAGGGACCCAGTACTTC.

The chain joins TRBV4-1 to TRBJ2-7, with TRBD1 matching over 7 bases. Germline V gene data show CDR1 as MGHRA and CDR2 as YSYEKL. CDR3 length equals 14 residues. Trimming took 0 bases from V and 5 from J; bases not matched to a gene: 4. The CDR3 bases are TGCGCCAGCAGCCAAGAAGACAGGGCCGACGAGCAGTACTTC. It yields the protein CASSQEDRADEQYF.

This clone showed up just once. CDR3 sequence (DNA): TGTGCCAGCAGCCAAGAAGGGCAGAGCTATGGCTACACCTTC. Its translation: CASSQEGQSYGYTF. This rearrangement joins TRBV4-2 to TRBJ1-2; D unresolved. The CDR3 consists of 14 residues. The V end lost 0 bases, the J end lost 4 bases, and 9 bases lay between the germline ends. The germline CDR1 and CDR2 sequences are LGHNA and YNFKEQ.

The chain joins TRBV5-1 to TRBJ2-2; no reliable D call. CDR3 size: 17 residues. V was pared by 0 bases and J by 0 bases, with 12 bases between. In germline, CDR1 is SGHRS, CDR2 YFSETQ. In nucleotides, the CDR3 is TGCGCCAGCAGCTTGGTTCCCCAGTCAGCGAACACCGGGGAGCTGTTTTTT. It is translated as CASSLVPQSANTGELFF.

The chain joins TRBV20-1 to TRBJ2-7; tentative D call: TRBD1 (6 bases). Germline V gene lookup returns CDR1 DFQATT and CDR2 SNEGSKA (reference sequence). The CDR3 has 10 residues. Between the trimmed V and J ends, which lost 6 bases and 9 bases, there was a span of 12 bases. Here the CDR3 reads CSALARGQYF. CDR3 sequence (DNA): TGCAGTGCACTCGCCAGGGGGCAGTACTTC.

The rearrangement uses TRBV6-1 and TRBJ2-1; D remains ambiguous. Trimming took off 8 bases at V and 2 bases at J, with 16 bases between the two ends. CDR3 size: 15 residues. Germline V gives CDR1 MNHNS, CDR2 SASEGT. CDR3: CASLQGLVAYNEQFF. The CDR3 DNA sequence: TGTGCCAGCCTCCAAGGCCTAGTAGCCTACAATGAGCAGTTCTTC.

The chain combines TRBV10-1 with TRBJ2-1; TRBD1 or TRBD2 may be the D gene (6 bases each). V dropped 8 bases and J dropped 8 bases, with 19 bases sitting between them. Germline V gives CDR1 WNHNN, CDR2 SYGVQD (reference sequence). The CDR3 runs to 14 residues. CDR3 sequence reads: CASQRGEIGDEQFF. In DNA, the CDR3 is TGCGCCAGCCAGAGGGGGGAGATAGGGGATGAGCAGTTCTTC.

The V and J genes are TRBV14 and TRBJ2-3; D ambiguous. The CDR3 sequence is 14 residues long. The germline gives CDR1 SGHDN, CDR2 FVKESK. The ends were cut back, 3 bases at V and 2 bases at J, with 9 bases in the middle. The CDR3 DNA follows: TGTGCCAGCAGCCAGCGGCTCCACACAGATACGCAGTATTTT. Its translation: CASSQRLHTDTQYF.

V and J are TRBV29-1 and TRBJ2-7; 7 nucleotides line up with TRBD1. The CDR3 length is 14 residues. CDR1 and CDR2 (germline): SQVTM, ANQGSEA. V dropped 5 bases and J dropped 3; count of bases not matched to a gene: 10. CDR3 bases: TGCAGCGTTAACCGGGACAGAGATATCTACGAGCAGTACTTC. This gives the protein CSVNRDRDIYEQYF.

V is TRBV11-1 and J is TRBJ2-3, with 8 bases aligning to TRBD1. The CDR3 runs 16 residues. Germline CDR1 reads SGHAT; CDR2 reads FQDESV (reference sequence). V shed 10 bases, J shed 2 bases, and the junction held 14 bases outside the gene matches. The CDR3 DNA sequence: TGTGCCACCATACACAGGGGGATCGACCACACAGATACGCAGTATTTT. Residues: CATIHRGIDHTDTQYF.

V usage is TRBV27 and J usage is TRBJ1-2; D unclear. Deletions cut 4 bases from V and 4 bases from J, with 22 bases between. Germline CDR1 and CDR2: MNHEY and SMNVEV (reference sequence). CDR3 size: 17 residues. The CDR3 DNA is TGTGCCAGCAGTTATCTGACAACGAAGACACCACCCTATGGCTACACCTTC. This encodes CASSYLTTKTPPYGYTF.

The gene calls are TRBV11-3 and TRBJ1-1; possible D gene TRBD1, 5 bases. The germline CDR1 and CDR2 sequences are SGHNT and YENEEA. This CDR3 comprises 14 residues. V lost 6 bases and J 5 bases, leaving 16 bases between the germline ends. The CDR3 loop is CASSRGGDATEAFF. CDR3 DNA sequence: TGTGCCAGCAGTAGAGGAGGGGATGCGACTGAAGCTTTCTTT.

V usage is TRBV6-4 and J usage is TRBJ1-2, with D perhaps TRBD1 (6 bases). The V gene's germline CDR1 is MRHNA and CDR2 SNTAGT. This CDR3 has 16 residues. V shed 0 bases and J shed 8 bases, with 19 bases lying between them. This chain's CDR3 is CASSDSFRGNSLGYTF. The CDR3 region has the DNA TGTGCCAGCAGTGACTCGTTCAGGGGAAATTCTTTGGGCTACACCTTC.

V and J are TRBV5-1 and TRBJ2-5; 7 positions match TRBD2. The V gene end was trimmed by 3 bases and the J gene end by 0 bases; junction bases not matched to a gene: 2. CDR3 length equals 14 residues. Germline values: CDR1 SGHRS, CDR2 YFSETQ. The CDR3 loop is CASSSLADQETQYF. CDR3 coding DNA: TGCGCCAGCAGCTCCCTAGCGGACCAAGAGACCCAGTACTTC.

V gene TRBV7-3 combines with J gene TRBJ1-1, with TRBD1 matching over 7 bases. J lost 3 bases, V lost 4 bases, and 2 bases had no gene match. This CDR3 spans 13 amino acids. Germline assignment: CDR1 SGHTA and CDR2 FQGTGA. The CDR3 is CASSYDRDTEAFF. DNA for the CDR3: TGTGCCAGCAGCTACGACAGGGACACTGAAGCTTTCTTT. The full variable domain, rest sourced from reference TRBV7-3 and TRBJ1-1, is GAGVSQTPSNKVTEKGKYVELRCDPISGHTALYWYRQSLGQGPEFLIYFQGTGAADDSGLPNDRFFAVRPEGSVSTLKIQRTERGDSAVYLCASSYDRDTEAFFGQGTRLTVV.